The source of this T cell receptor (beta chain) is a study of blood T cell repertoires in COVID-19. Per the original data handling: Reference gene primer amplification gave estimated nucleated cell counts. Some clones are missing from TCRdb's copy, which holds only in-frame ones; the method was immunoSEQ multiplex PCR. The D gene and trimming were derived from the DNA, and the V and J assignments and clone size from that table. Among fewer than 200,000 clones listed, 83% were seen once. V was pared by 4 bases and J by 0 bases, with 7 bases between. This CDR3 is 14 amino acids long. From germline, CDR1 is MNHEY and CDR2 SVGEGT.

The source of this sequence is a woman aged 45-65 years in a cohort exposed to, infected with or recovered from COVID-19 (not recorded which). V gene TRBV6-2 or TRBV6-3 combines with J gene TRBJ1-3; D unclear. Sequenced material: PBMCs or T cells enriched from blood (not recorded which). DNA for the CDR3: TGTGCCAGCAGTTCGTTCAGCTCTGGAAACACCATATATTTT. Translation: CASSSFSSGNTIYF.